These 10 T cell receptor beta chains came from one sample sequenced in a study of shared clonotypes between healthy human individuals. Measured with immunoSEQ multiplex PCR; TCRdb has only the in-frame clones, and not every one. The sample shows about 980,000 clones, about 80% of them seen only once. Material for sequencing was memory CD4+ T cells sorted from blood. The subset denotes: CD45RA-negative fraction. The receptors derive from a man between 18 and 29 years old in good health.

This chain connects TRBV7-6 to TRBJ1-1; D possibly corresponds to TRBD1 (5 bases). V was cut by 6 bases and J by 4 bases, with 15 bases left in between. The length of the CDR3 is 14 residues. Germline V lookup: CDR1 SGHVS, CDR2 FNYEAQ. The CDR3 is CASSFREVGTEAFF. The CDR3, as DNA: TGTGCCAGCAGTTTCAGGGAAGTCGGCACTGAAGCTTTCTTT.

The chain employs TRBV10-1 and TRBJ2-6; 9 positions agree with TRBD1. The length of the CDR3 is 16 residues. Germline CDR1 is WNHNN and CDR2 is SYGVQD (reference sequence). V was clipped by 11 bases and J by 4 bases; unmatched bases: 12. The CDR3 loop reads CAYDGQGLSGANVLTF. Here the CDR3 DNA reads TGCGCCTACGACGGACAGGGGCTTTCCGGGGCCAACGTCCTGACTTTC.

To note about this clone: This may be a read error, as it is one base from a much larger clone. This chain links TRBV27 with TRBJ1-5; no clear D. Germline CDR1 and CDR2: MNHEY and SMNVEV (reference sequence). This CDR3 comprises 12 residues. The V end lost 5 bases, the J end lost 1 base, and 3 bases lay between the germline ends. The CDR3 spells CASSTSNQPQHF. Here the CDR3 DNA reads TGTGCCAGCAGTACAAGCAATCAGCCCCAGCATTTT.

In DNA, the CDR3 is TGCGCCAGCAGTGTGCGACAGGGAAGTGAAGCTTTCTTT. The encoded protein is CASSVRQGSEAFF. The chain recombines TRBV10-1 with TRBJ1-1, with 7 nucleotides matching TRBD1. Germline V gene sequence: CDR1 WNHNN, CDR2 SYGVQD (reference sequence). V lost 4 bases to trimming and J lost 7 bases; unmatched junction nucleotides: 6. The length of the CDR3 is 13 residues.

In its sample, this clone was seen once. The chain links TRBV6-1 to TRBJ1-4; 9 bases are a match to TRBD1. There are 16 residues in the CDR3. V shed 3 bases and J 5 bases; nucleotides not matched to a gene: 7. The germline V gene encodes CDR1 MNHNS and CDR2 SASEGT. CDR3 bases: TGTGCCAGCAGTGAGCTCCACAGGGGGCAAAATGAAAAACTGTTTTTT. Encoded protein: CASSELHRGQNEKLFF.

This clone was detected only once. The rearrangement uses TRBV4-3 and TRBJ1-4, with D possibly TRBD1 on 5 matching bases. Germline V gene data show CDR1 as LGHNA and CDR2 as YSLEER. The CDR3 covers 15 residues. V lost 0 bases and J 4 bases, leaving 9 bases between the germline ends. The CDR3 DNA reads TGCGCCAGCAGCCAAGAGGGGCGGTATAATGAAAAACTGTTTTTT. Translation gives CASSQEGRYNEKLFF.

The chain links TRBV5-8 to TRBJ1-4, with a tentative D call TRBD1 (5 bases). V dropped 4 bases and J dropped 5 bases, with 15 bases sitting between them. The CDR3 has 15 residues. Germline lookup yields CDR1 SGHTS and CDR2 YDEGEE. The CDR3 DNA follows: TGTGCCAGCAGCCCCGGGGGTAGGGGCAATGAAAAACTGTTTTTT. It specifies CASSPGGRGNEKLFF.

CDR3 coding DNA: TGCGCCAGCAGCCAAGATGGGGCAGGGGCCTATGGCTACACCTTC. Its protein is CASSQDGAGAYGYTF. The V and J genes are TRBV4-3 and TRBJ1-2; a possible D gene is TRBD1 (6 bases). Germline V CDR1 and CDR2: LGHNA, YSLEER. This CDR3 spans 15 amino acids. Trimming cost V 0 bases and J 4 bases, with 12 bases left between them.

In its sample, this clone was seen many times. The chain is built from TRBV7-2 and TRBJ1-3, with D hard to call. The V gene lost 2 bases and the J gene lost 0 bases, with 14 bases spanning the gap. CDR3 size: 17 residues. CDR1 is SGHTA and CDR2 is FQGNSA in the germline V gene. Written as DNA, the CDR3 is TGTGCCAGCAGCTTATATGAGACTCCGAGCTCTGGAAACACCATATATTTT. It codes for CASSLYETPSSGNTIYF.

The chain is built from TRBV9 and TRBJ2-5; unclear D gene. V lost 0 bases to trimming and J lost 5 bases, with 11 bases between them. From germline, CDR1 is SGDLS and CDR2 YYNGEE. This CDR3 is 14 amino acids long. CDR3 sequence: CASSVGPTGETQYF. CDR3 nucleotide sequence: TGTGCCAGCAGCGTAGGGCCTACCGGGGAGACCCAGTACTTC.